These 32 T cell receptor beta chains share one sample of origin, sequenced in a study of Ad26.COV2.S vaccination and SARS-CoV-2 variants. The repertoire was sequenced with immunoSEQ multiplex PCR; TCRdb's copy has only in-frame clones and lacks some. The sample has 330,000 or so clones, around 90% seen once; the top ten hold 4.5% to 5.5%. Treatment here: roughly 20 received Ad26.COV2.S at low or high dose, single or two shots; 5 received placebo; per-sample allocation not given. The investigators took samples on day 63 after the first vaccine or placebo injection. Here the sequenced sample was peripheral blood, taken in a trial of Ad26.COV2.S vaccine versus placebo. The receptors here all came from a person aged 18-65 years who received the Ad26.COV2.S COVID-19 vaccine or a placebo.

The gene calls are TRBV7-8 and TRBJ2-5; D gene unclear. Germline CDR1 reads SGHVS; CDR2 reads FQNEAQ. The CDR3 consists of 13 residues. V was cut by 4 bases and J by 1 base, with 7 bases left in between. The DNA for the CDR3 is TGTGCCAGCAGCTCCGTCCCCCAAGAGACCCAGTACTTC. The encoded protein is CASSSVPQETQYF.

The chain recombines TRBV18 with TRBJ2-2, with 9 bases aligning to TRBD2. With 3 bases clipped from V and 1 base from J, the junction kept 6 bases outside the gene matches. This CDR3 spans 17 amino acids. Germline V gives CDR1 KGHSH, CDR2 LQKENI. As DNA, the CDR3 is TGTGCCAGCTCACCGGTCCTAGCGGGACAGAACACCGGGGAGCTGTTTTTT. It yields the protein CASSPVLAGQNTGELFF.

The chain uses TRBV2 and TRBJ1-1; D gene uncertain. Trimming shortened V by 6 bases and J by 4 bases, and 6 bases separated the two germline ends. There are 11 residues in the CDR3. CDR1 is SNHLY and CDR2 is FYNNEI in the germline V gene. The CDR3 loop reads CASSALTEAFF. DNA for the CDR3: TGTGCCAGCAGCGCGCTCACTGAAGCTTTCTTT.

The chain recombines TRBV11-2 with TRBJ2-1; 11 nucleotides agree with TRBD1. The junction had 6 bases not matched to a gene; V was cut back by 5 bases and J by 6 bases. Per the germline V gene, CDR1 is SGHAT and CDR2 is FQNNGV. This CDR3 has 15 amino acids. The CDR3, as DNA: TGTGCCAGCAGCCCGTTAGGGACAGGGGGCAATGAGCAGTTCTTC. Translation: CASSPLGTGGNEQFF.

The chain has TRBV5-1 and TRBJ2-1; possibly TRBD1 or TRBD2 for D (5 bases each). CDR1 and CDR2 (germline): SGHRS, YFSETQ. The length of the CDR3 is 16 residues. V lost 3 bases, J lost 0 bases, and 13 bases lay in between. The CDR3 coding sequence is TGCGCCAGCAGCTCAGGGACGTCGAGCTCCTACAATGAGCAGTTCTTC. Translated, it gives CASSSGTSSSYNEQFF. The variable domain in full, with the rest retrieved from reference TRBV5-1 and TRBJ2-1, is KAGVTQTPRYLIKTRGQQVTLSCSPISGHRSVSWYQQTPGQGLQFLFEYFSETQRNKGNFPGRFSGRQFSNSRSEMNVSTLELGDSALYLCASSSGTSSSYNEQFFGPGTRLTVL.

The CDR3 coding sequence is TGTGCCAGCAGCTTAGGGGACTACCACACCGGGGAGCTGTTTTTT. Translating gives CASSLGDYHTGELFF. V and J are TRBV13 and TRBJ2-2; D perhaps matches TRBD2 (6 bases). V shed 0 bases and J shed 3 bases, with 8 bases lying between them. The CDR3 extends over 15 amino acids. CDR1 and CDR2 (germline): PRHDT, FYEKMQ (reference sequence).

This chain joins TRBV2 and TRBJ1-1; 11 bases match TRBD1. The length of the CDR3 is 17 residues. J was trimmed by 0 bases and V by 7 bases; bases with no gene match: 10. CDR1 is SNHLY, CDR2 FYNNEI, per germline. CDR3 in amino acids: CASTLLGQGAMNTEAFF. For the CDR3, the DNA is TGTGCCAGCACCCTACTTGGACAGGGGGCCATGAACACTGAAGCTTTCTTT.

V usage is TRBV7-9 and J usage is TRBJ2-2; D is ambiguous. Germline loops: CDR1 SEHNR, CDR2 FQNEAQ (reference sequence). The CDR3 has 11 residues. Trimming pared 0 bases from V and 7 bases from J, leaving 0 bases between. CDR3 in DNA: TGTGCCAGCAGCTTAGCCGGGGAGCTGTTTTTT. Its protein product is CASSLAGELFF.

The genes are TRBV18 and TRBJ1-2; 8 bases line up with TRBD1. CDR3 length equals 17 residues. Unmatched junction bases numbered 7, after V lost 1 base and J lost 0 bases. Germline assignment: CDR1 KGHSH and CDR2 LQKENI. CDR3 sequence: CASSPRQGFSTNYGYTF. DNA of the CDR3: TGTGCCAGCTCACCACGACAGGGGTTTTCCACTAACTATGGCTACACCTTC.

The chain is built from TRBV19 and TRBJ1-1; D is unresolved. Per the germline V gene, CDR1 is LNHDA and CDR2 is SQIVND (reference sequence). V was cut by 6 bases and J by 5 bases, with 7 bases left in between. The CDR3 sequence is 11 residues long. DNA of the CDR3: TGTGCCAGTAGGACCGGGACTGAAGCTTTCTTT. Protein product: CASRTGTEAFF.

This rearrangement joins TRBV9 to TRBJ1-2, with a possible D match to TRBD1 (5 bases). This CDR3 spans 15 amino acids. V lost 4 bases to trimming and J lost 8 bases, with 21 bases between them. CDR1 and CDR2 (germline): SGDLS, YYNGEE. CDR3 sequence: CASSTLSGSGVGYTF. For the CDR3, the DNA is TGTGCCAGCAGCACCCTTTCAGGGTCCGGGGTCGGCTACACCTTC.

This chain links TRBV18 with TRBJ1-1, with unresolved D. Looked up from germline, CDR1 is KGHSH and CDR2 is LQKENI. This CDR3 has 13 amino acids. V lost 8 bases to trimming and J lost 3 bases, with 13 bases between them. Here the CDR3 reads CASRGISDTEAFF. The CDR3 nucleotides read TGTGCCAGCCGGGGAATAAGTGACACTGAAGCTTTCTTT.

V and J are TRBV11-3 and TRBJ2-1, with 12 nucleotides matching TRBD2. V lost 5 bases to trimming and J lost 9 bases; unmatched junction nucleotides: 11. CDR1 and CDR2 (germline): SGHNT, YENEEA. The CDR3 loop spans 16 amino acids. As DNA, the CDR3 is TGTGCCAGCAGCCCCCAGACTAGCGGGAGAGTGAGTGAGCAGTTCTTC. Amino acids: CASSPQTSGRVSEQFF.

CDR3: CASSYGLFEQFF. CDR3 coding DNA: TGTGCCAGCAGCTATGGTTTATTCGAGCAGTTCTTC. The chain has TRBV6-5 and TRBJ2-1, with unresolved D. V gave up 6 bases and J gave up 10 bases, with 13 bases separating them. Germline V CDR1 and CDR2: MNHEY, SVGAGI. CDR3 length equals 12 residues.

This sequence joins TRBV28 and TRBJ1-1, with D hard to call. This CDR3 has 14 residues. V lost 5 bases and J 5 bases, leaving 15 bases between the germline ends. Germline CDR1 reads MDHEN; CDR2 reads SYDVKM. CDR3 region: CASSPFPVGTEAFF. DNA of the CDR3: TGTGCCAGCAGTCCATTTCCAGTCGGGACTGAAGCTTTCTTT. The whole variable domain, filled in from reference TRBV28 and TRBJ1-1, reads DVKVTQSSRYLVKRTGEKVFLECVQDMDHENMFWYRQDPGLGLRLIYFSYDVKMKEKGDIPEGYSVSREKKERFSLILESASTNQTSMYLCASSPFPVGTEAFFGQGTRLTVV.

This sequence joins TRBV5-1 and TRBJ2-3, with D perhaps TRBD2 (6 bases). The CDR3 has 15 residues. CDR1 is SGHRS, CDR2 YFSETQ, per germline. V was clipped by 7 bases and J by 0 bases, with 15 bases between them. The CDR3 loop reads CASDRGTGSTDTQYF. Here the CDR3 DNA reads TGCGCCAGCGACCGCGGGACTGGCAGCACAGATACGCAGTATTTT.

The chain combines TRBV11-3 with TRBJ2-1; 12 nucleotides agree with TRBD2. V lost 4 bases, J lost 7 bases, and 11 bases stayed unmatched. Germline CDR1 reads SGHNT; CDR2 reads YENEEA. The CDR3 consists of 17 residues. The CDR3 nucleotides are TGTGCCAGCAGCTGGAGAAGACTAGCGGGAGAGAGAAATGAGCAGTTCTTC. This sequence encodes CASSWRRLAGERNEQFF.

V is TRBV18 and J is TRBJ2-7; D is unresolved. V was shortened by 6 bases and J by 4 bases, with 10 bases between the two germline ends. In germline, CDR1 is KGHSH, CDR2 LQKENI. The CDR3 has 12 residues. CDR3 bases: TGTGCCAGCTCTCCGCGGATGTACGAGCAGTACTTC. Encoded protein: CASSPRMYEQYF.

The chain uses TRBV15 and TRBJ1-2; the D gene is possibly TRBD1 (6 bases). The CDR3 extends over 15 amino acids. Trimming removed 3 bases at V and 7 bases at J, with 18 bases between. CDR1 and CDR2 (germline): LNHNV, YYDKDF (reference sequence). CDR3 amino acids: CATSRGAGGDSGYTF. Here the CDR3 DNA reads TGTGCCACCAGCAGGGGGGCGGGGGGAGACAGTGGCTACACCTTC.

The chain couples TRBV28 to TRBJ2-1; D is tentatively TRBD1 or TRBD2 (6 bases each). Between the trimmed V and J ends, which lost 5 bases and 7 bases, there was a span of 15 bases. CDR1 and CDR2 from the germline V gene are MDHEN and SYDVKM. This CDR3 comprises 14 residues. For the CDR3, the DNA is TGTGCCAGCAGTCCTGCTGGGGGGCGGAATGAGCAGTTCTTC. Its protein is CASSPAGGRNEQFF.

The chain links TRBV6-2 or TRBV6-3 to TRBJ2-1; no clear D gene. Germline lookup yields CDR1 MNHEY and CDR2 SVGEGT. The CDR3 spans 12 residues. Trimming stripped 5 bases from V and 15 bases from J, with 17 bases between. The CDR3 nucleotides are TGTGCCAGCAGTCTCAGCCGGACCGACTGGTTCTTC. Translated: CASSLSRTDWFF.

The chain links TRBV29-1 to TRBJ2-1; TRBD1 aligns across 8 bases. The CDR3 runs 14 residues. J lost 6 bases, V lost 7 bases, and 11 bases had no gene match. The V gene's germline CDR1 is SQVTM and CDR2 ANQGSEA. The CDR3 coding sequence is TGCAGCGCCCTGGGTGGGACAGGCAGCAATGAGCAGTTCTTC. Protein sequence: CSALGGTGSNEQFF.

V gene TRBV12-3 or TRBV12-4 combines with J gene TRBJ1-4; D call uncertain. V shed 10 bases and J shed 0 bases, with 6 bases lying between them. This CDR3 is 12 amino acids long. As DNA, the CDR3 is TGTGCCACCCGAGCAACTAATGAAAAACTGTTTTTT. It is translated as CATRATNEKLFF.

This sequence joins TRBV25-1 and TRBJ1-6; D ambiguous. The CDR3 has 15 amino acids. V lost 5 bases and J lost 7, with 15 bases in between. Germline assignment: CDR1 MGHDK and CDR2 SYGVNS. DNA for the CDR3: TGTGCCAGCAGTAGATCCTTCGGACGGAATTCACCCCTCCACTTT. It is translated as CASSRSFGRNSPLHF.

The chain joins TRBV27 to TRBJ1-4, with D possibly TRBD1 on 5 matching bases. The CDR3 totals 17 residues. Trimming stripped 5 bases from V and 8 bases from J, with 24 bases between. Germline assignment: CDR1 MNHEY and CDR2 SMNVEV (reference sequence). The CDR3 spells CASSLQSSPGVEEKLFF. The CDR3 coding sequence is TGTGCCAGCAGTCTACAGTCCTCACCGGGGGTTGAAGAAAAACTGTTTTTT.

CDR3 residues: CASEEIFDNSPLHF. Written as DNA, the CDR3 is TGTGCCAGTGAGGAAATTTTCGATAATTCACCCCTCCACTTT. The V gene is TRBV19, the J gene TRBJ1-6; D is uncertain. There are 14 residues in the CDR3. The V end was cut by 8 bases, the J end by 5 bases, with 13 bases between. Germline V gene sequence: CDR1 LNHDA, CDR2 SQIVND (reference sequence).

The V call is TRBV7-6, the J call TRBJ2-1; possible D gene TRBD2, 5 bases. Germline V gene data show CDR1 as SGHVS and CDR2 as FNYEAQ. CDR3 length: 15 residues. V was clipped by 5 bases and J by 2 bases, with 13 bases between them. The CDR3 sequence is CASSRVLAPYNEQFF. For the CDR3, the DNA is TGTGCCAGCAGCCGGGTCCTAGCACCCTACAATGAGCAGTTCTTC.

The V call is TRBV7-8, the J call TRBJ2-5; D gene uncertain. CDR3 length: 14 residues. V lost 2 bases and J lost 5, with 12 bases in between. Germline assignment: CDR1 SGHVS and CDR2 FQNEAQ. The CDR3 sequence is CASSLLANAETQYF. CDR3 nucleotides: TGTGCCAGCAGCTTATTGGCTAATGCGGAGACCCAGTACTTC.

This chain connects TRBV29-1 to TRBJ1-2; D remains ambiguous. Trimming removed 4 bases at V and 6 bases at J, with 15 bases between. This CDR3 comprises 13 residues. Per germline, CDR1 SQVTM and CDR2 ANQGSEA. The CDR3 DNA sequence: TGCAGCGTTGTTAGACTTTCTTCGGATGGCTACACCTTC. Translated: CSVVRLSSDGYTF.

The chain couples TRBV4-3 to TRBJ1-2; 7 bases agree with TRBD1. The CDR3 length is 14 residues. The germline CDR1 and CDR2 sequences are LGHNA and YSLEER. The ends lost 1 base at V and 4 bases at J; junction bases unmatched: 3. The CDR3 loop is CASSQVRDSYGYTF. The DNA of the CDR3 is TGCGCCAGCAGCCAAGTCCGGGACAGCTATGGCTACACCTTC.

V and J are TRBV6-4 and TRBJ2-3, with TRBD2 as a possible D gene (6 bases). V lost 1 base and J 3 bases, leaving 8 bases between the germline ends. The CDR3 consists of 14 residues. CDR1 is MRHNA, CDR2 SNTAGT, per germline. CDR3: CASSDLEGTDTQYF. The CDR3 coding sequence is TGTGCCAGCAGTGACTTGGAGGGGACAGATACGCAGTATTTT.

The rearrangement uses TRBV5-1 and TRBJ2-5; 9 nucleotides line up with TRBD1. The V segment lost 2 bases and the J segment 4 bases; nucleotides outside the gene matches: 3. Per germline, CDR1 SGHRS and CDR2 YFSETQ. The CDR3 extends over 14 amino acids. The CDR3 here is CASSLQGAGETQYF. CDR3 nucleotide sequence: TGCGCCAGCAGCTTACAGGGGGCCGGAGAGACCCAGTACTTC. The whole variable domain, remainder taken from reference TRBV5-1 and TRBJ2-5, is KAGVTQTPRYLIKTRGQQVTLSCSPISGHRSVSWYQQTPGQGLQFLFEYFSETQRNKGNFPGRFSGRQFSNSRSEMNVSTLELGDSALYLCASSLQGAGETQYFGPGTRLLVL.